This TCR beta chain was sequenced for a study of T cell responses to AZD1222 COVID-19 vaccine (dated by TCRdb to the early 2020s). Regarding the research as a whole: TCR sequencing covered some 250 trial participants: roughly 200 given two doses of AZD1222 and about 26 given two doses of MenACWY control vaccine. Trial participants were enrolled by age into subgroups of 18-55, 56-69 and 70-plus years, and around 150, 28 and 57 TCR-sequenced participants, respectively, were included in these subgroups. The research as a whole found: Spike-specific TCR breadth and depth rose significantly after two AZD1222 doses compared with day 0 and with MenACWY recipients. Conclusions about previously exposed vaccinees are limited, since just 5 or 6 AZD1222 recipients were seropositive for SARS-CoV-2 at baseline. CD4 TCRs associated with the vaccine covered the entire spike protein, and the dominant responses were in regions 160-218 and 743-854. Because no day 14 peak-response samples were available, repertoires were characterized only after the peak T cell response. Epitopes outside the regions mutated in the B.1.351 and B.1.1.7 variants were reportedly recognized by nearly half of the unique spike-specific TCRs. Participants were mostly white British and included more females than males, and it was suggested by the authors that clonal diversity may have been underestimated. The 56-69-year group was small, and its depth increase did not reach significance, likely because of low power.

The germline V gene (reference sequence) gives CDR1 as LGHDT and CDR2 as YNNKEL. The CDR3 measures 16 amino acids from cysteine to phenylalanine. The sequence is cut down to CDR3 DNA, 48 bases in frame from base 1. Clipping removes 2 bases from V and 4 bases from J, with 6 as the unmatched junction base count. The CDR3 regions of human TCRbeta chains were analyzed by immunosequencing. In the authors' own workflow: Repertoire TCRs were checked for matches against a reference library of SARS-CoV-2-specific TCRs that had been generated using the MIRA antigen-specificity platform. Breadth meant the fraction of unique TCRs that were SARS-CoV-2-associated, whereas depth meant the fraction of total T cells that were SARS-CoV-2-associated. Each spike-specific TCR was assigned to its reactive spike region and to a CD4 or CD8 class using the MIRA data. Log10-transformed breadth and depth values were compared by one-way ANOVA with Sidak's multiple comparisons tests. Imported from immuneACCESS, the table was reduced by TCRdb to in-frame sequences with V and J called. These copies leave out some clones; in studies compared against another copy, an unresolved V gene accounts for under half, and the cause of the remainder is not known. V and J calls and clone size come straight from that table; D and trimming were deduced from the DNA. The sample table contains about 140,000 clones; only one count was recorded for 90% to 95% of them. The top ten clones comprise roughly 1.2% of the sample.

Per the publication, the time point label means: about 28 days (+/-7) after the second vaccine dose. AZD1222 recipients with second doses at about 4 weeks or about 12 weeks were pooled, because spike-specific TCR depth and breadth did not differ between schedules. The vaccinee samples were drawn from two UK trials, COV001 and COV002, one of which was a single-blind randomized controlled phase 2/3 trial testing AZD1222 (ChAdOx1 nCoV-19) in healthy adults. For TCRbeta chain sequencing, PBMC samples were collected from trial participants at day 0 and at day 28 after the second dose. On this clone: Its recognized antigen is unknown. Per-base quality was not reported, and no clone a single base away is much larger than it.

In this chain, TRBV3-1 (or the pseudogene TRBV3-2) is recombined with TRBJ2-3, with 10 bases aligning to TRBD1. The sequencing used peripheral blood, collected 28 days after the second AZD1222 dose. The source is an adult who received the AZD1222 COVID-19 vaccine. The DNA reads as follows: TGTGCCAGCAGCCAAACGACAGGGGGCCTTTCAGATACGCAGTATTTT. This yields the protein CASSQTTGGLSDTQYF.